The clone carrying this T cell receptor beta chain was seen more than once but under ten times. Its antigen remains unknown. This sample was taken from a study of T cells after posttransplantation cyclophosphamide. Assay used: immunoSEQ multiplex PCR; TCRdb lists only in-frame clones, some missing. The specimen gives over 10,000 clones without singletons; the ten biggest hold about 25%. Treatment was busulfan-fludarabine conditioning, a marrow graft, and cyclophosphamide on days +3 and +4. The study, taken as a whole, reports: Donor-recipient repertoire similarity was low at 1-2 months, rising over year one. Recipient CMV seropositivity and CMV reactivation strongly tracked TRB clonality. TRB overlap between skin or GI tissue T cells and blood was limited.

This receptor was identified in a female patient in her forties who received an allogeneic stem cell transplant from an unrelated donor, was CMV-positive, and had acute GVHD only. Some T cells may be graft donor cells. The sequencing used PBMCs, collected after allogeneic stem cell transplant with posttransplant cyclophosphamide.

CDR3 loop: CASSHSYGYTF. As DNA, the CDR3 is TGTGCCAGTAGCCACTCCTATGGCTACACCTTC. The V gene is TRBV19, the J gene TRBJ1-2; D call uncertain. The CDR3 loop spans 11 amino acids. Germline CDR1 and CDR2: LNHDA and SQIVND (reference sequence). Trimming removed 6 bases at V and 4 bases at J, with 6 bases between.